The 12 T cell receptor beta chains in this list originate from one sample, sequenced in a study of PD-1 blockade in classical Hodgkin lymphoma (dated by TCRdb to the early 2020s). The label giving this sample's time point can be read as: cycle 2 day 1 (C2D1) of nivolumab. Every trial patient had relapsed after autologous stem cell transplantation, and cohorts A, B and C differed in prior brentuximab vedotin exposure. The library was generated by the immunoSEQ multiplex PCR assay. TCRdb took over this immuneACCESS table, retaining in-frame rearrangements with V and J assigned. Such tables are incomplete; in checked studies, under half of the missing clones stem from an unresolved V gene, and the remainder is unexplained. Within this sample are 66,000 or so clones, with 70% to 80% of them counted one time only. Just over 9% of the sample rests with the top ten. The sample was peripheral blood mononuclear cells (PBMCs), taken before the second cycle of nivolumab. The receptors come from a human donor with classical Hodgkin lymphoma.

Only one count was recorded for this clone. CDR3 sequence reads: CASSSALDRARAFF. Written as DNA, the CDR3 is TGTGCCAGCAGCTCAGCCTTGGACAGGGCGAGAGCTTTCTTT. This chain joins TRBV13 and TRBJ1-1, with 8 nucleotides matching TRBD1. Germline CDR1 reads PRHDT; CDR2 reads FYEKMQ (reference sequence). With V trimmed by 4 bases and J by 10 bases, 11 bases remained unmatched. This CDR3 spans 14 amino acids.

The CDR3 here is CASSPGTANTEAFF. The CDR3, as DNA: TGTGCCAGCAGCCCAGGGACAGCGAACACTGAAGCTTTCTTT. The chain couples TRBV11-2 to TRBJ1-1; 7 bases match TRBD1. Germline CDR1 reads SGHAT; CDR2 reads FQNNGV. J lost 1 base, V lost 5 bases, and 4 bases had no gene match. The CDR3 extends over 14 amino acids.

CDR3 in amino acids: CASSPLGVYGVGYTF. CDR3 in DNA: TGTGCCAGCAGCCCACTTGGGGTATATGGGGTCGGCTACACCTTC. The chain recombines TRBV6-5 with TRBJ1-2; D gene unclear. The CDR3 spans 15 residues. Germline values: CDR1 MNHEY, CDR2 SVGAGI. V dropped 6 bases and J dropped 8 bases, with 22 bases sitting between them.

This rearrangement joins TRBV19 to TRBJ2-7; D unresolved. The CDR3 has 16 amino acids. The germline V gene has CDR1 LNHDA and CDR2 SQIVND (reference sequence). Trimming took off 3 bases at V and 0 bases at J, with 15 bases between the two ends. The CDR3 coding sequence is TGTGCCAGTAGTATCCCTCGTGGAAGCAACTCCTACGAGCAGTACTTC. Translated, it gives CASSIPRGSNSYEQYF.

J is TRBJ1-5 and V is TRBV28, with no clear D. The germline gives CDR1 MDHEN, CDR2 SYDVKM. The CDR3 contains 14 residues. The CDR3 reads CASSRVFSNQPQHF. As DNA, the CDR3 is TGTGCTAGTTCTAGAGTATTTAGCAATCAGCCCCAGCATTTT.

This clone has a single count. V and J are TRBV6-5 and TRBJ2-7; 10 nucleotides line up with TRBD1. The V segment lost 0 bases and the J segment 4 bases; nucleotides outside the gene matches: 3. The CDR3 contains 15 residues. The germline CDR1 and CDR2 sequences are MNHEY and SVGAGI. The CDR3: CASSYSGQGKYEQYF. The DNA of the CDR3 is TGTGCCAGCAGTTACTCGGGACAGGGGAAGTACGAGCAGTACTTC.

This rearrangement joins TRBV6-1 to TRBJ1-6; D call uncertain. With 6 bases removed from V and 6 bases from J, the gap between germline ends came to 15 bases. Germline V gives CDR1 MNHNS, CDR2 SASEGT. The CDR3 covers 15 residues. CDR3 nucleotides: TGTGCCAGCAGAACGACCGGGTCGACTAATTCACCCCTCCACTTT. Translated: CASRTTGSTNSPLHF.

The count of this clone is one. This sequence joins TRBV10-3 and TRBJ1-1; tentative D call: TRBD1 (6 bases). This CDR3 contains 19 residues. The germline V gene encodes CDR1 ENHRY and CDR2 SYGVKD. V lost 2 bases, J lost 1 base, and 23 bases lay in between. Written as DNA, the CDR3 is TGTGCCATCAGTGAGGACTCAGGGGCCGGCGTCCGATCGAACACTGAAGCTTTCTTT. Translation gives CAISEDSGAGVRSNTEAFF.

The chain links TRBV19 to TRBJ1-5; tentatively, D is TRBD1 (6 bases). The CDR3 is made up of 16 amino acids. The germline gives CDR1 LNHDA, CDR2 SQIVND (reference sequence). With 7 bases removed from V and 0 bases from J, the gap between germline ends came to 16 bases. The CDR3 loop reads CASILRGSDSNQPQHF. In DNA form, the CDR3 reads TGTGCCAGTATCCTCAGGGGAAGCGATAGCAATCAGCCCCAGCATTTT.

The J gene is TRBJ2-5, the V gene TRBV6-1, with D uncertain. The CDR3 runs to 13 residues. The V and J ends lost 6 bases and 2 bases respectively, with 10 bases between them. Germline CDR1 MNHNS, CDR2 SASEGT. CDR3: CASRRVSQETQYF. The CDR3 DNA reads as TGTGCCAGCAGGAGAGTATCTCAAGAGACCCAGTACTTC.

This chain links TRBV6-5 with TRBJ2-5; D gene uncertain. This CDR3 is built from 12 residues. Trimming stripped 2 bases from V and 5 bases from J, with 6 bases between. Germline CDR1 MNHEY, CDR2 SVGAGI. CDR3 coding DNA: TGTGCCAGCAGTTACGTCGCGGAGACCCAGTACTTC. Amino acids: CASSYVAETQYF.

The chain combines TRBV19 with TRBJ2-1; 7 nucleotides match TRBD1. Germline V lookup: CDR1 LNHDA, CDR2 SQIVND (reference sequence). Trimming at V came to 3 bases and at J to 0 bases, leaving 2 bases not matched to a gene. The CDR3 has 15 amino acids. In DNA, the CDR3 is TGTGCCAGTAGTATCGGACAGGCCTCCTACAATGAGCAGTTCTTC. Translation: CASSIGQASYNEQFF.